The clone carrying this T cell receptor (beta chain) is termed large. CDR1 SGHAT and CDR2 FQNNGV come from the germline V gene. The germline V and J ends were trimmed by 4 bases and 7 bases, with 8 bases remaining between them. The CDR3 is 11 amino acids. This sample is part of a study of T cell clones after liver transplantation. Sequencing used immunoSEQ multiplex PCR; TCRdb keeps in-frame clones, though not all of them. The profile shows roughly 20,000 clones, 80% to 90% of them singletons. J is TRBJ2-7 and V is TRBV11-2; D is unclear. This receptor was identified in a human donor who received a liver transplant. Here the sequenced sample was CD8+ T cells from blood, taken before liver transplant. The CDR3 loop is CASSSVWEQYF. CDR3 coding DNA: TGTGCCAGCAGCTCGGTATGGGAGCAGTACTTC.